The 11 T cell receptor beta chains listed next were all sequenced from one sample in a study of T cell responses to AZD1222 COVID-19 vaccine. Assay used: immunoSEQ multiplex PCR; TCRdb lists only in-frame clones, some missing. This table has 150,000 to 180,000 clones, about 88% appearing once. This material consisted of peripheral blood, taken on day 0 of AZD1222 vaccination. The receptors shown here come from an adult in good health.

The genes are TRBV10-3 and TRBJ2-7; 8 bases align to TRBD2. V was pared by 6 bases and J by 0 bases, with 7 bases of the junction left unmatched. The germline CDR1 and CDR2 sequences are ENHRY and SYGVKD. The CDR3 runs to 15 residues. The CDR3 is CAISRIAGNSYEQYF. The DNA of the CDR3 is TGTGCCATCAGCCGAATAGCGGGAAACTCCTACGAGCAGTACTTC.

This sequence joins TRBV5-1 and TRBJ2-5; D is ambiguous. The ends were cut back, 0 bases at V and 5 bases at J, with 14 bases in the middle. The V gene's germline CDR1 is SGHRS and CDR2 YFSETQ. The CDR3 has 15 residues. The CDR3 loop is CASSLDSAPVETQYF. CDR3 bases: TGCGCCAGCAGCTTGGACAGCGCTCCAGTTGAGACCCAGTACTTC.

This chain uses TRBV5-1 with TRBJ2-5; perhaps TRBD2 as D (5 bases). CDR3 length: 13 amino acids. The V and J ends lost 0 bases and 5 bases respectively, with 8 bases between them. Germline-derived CDR1 and CDR2 are SGHRS and YFSETQ. CDR3 coding DNA: TGCGCCAGCAGCTTGGCAGGCGGGGAGACCCAGTACTTC. The encoded protein is CASSLAGGETQYF.

The gene calls are TRBV29-1 and TRBJ2-7; 11 nucleotides match TRBD1. Looked up from germline, CDR1 is SQVTM and CDR2 is ANQGSEA. Trimming took 7 bases from V and 6 from J; bases not matched to a gene: 5. CDR3 size: 12 residues. The CDR3 is CSGGQGASEQYF. CDR3 nucleotide sequence: TGCAGCGGAGGACAGGGGGCTAGCGAGCAGTACTTC.

The V gene is TRBV10-3, the J gene TRBJ1-3; D is possibly TRBD1 (6 bases). The V end lost 3 bases, the J end lost 8 bases, and 14 bases lay between the germline ends. Looked up from germline, CDR1 is ENHRY and CDR2 is SYGVKD. This CDR3 is built from 14 residues. CDR3 DNA: TGTGCCATCAGTGATCACGGACAGAAGGACACCATATATTTT. Translating gives CAISDHGQKDTIYF.

This clone was detected only once. V gene TRBV9 combines with J gene TRBJ1-1; D perhaps matches TRBD1 (6 bases). The germline gives CDR1 SGDLS, CDR2 YYNGEE. The CDR3 has 15 residues. Deletions cut 0 bases from V and 0 bases from J, with 9 bases between. The DNA of the CDR3 is TGTGCCAGCAGCGTAGGGGACAACCTGAACACTGAAGCTTTCTTT. It encodes CASSVGDNLNTEAFF.

The chain is built from TRBV5-1 and TRBJ2-2; 9 nucleotides match TRBD1. V lost 2 bases, J lost 1 base, and 12 bases stayed unmatched. CDR1 and CDR2 from the germline V gene are SGHRS and YFSETQ. There are 19 residues in the CDR3. The CDR3 is CASSFGTGLTGGNTGELFF. CDR3 in DNA: TGCGCCAGCAGCTTTGGAACGGGACTGACAGGGGGGAACACCGGGGAGCTGTTTTTT.

In this sample, this clone turned up once. V and J are TRBV2 and TRBJ2-5; 10 nucleotides match TRBD1. CDR1 is SNHLY and CDR2 is FYNNEI in the germline V gene. Trimming at V came to 5 bases and at J to 4 bases, leaving 4 bases not matched to a gene. CDR3 size: 14 residues. CDR3 nucleotides: TGTGCCAGCAGTCCCGACAGGGGGCTAGAGACCCAGTACTTC. Translated: CASSPDRGLETQYF.

The chain carries TRBV4-3 and TRBJ2-2; possible D gene TRBD1, 6 bases. The CDR3 spans 16 residues. V shed 0 bases and J shed 8 bases, with 16 bases lying between them. Germline loops: CDR1 LGHNA, CDR2 YSLEER. The CDR3 region has the DNA TGCGCCAGCAGCCAAGATCCAGGACAGTCCGGTGGGGAGCTGTTTTTT. This gives the protein CASSQDPGQSGGELFF.

The rearrangement joins TRBV6-5 to TRBJ1-4; TRBD1 agrees at 8 bases. The V and J ends lost 6 bases and 8 bases, in that order; junction bases with no gene match: 5. This CDR3 has 13 residues. Germline V gene lookup returns CDR1 MNHEY and CDR2 SVGAGI. The DNA of the CDR3 is TGTGCCAGCAGAGGCAGGGGGCCCGAAAAACTGTTTTTT. It translates to CASRGRGPEKLFF.

The chain combines TRBV5-1 with TRBJ2-1; 9 nucleotides match TRBD1. Germline V gene lookup returns CDR1 SGHRS and CDR2 YFSETQ. This CDR3 has 15 amino acids. V lost 1 base to trimming and J lost 2 bases; unmatched junction nucleotides: 1. CDR3 protein: CASSLTGGPYNEQFF. The CDR3 DNA follows: TGCGCCAGCAGCTTGACAGGGGGCCCCTACAATGAGCAGTTCTTC.